This T cell receptor (beta chain) was recorded in a study of long-term antiretroviral therapy in people with HIV. General study results and limits: Controls had broader CDR3 length ranges than HIV repertoires did.

The V gene lost 1 base and the J gene lost 0 bases, with 9 bases spanning the gap. Germline V gene lookup returns CDR1 MNHNY and CDR2 SVGAGI (reference sequence). This CDR3 has 15 residues. Note on this clone: Its target is not known.

They ran version v3.0 of the immunoSEQ assay at survey level. Some clones are missing from TCRdb's copy, which holds only in-frame ones; the method was immunoSEQ multiplex PCR. This table has tens of thousands of clones, around 86% appearing once. Each contributor possessed a minimum of one pre-ART and a minimum of two post-ART PBMC samples. Treatment for all HIV-infected participants took place in the United States. Before they underwent DNA extraction, samples held about 1-10 million cryopreserved PBMC. This chain joins TRBV6-6 and TRBJ1-1; D remains ambiguous. This receptor was identified in a woman aged 45-65 years with HIV. The starting material was unsorted PBMCs, obtained 0.1 years before starting antiretroviral therapy. CDR3 in DNA: TGTGCCAGCAGTTACTTGGCTCAACTGAACACTGAAGCTTTCTTT. Its protein product is CASSYLAQLNTEAFF.